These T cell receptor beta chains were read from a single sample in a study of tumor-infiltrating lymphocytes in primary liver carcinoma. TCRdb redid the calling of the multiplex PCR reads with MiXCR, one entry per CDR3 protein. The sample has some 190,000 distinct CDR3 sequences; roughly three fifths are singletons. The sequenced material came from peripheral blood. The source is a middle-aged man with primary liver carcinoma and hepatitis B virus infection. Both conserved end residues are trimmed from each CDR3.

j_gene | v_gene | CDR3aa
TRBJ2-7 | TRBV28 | TSSPRGSRSDEQY
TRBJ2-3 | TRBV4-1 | ASSPKSLGNRGDTQY
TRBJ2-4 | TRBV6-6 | ASSYLAGGPEYIQY
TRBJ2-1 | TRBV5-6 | ASSLETSGLNEQF
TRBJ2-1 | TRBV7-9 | ASSFGSYNERF
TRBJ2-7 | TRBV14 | ASSTSELGNEQY
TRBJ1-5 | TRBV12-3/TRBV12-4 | ASSRTGDQPQH
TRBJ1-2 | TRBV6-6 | ASSYSQDYT
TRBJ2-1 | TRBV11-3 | ASSLGMSGIGNEQF
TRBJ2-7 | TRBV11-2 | TSSSRRGRERSYEQY
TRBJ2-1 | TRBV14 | ASSLSPRWNEQF